The 31 T cell receptor beta chains listed next were all sequenced from one sample in a study of CD8 T cells in ankylosing spondylitis. MiXCR, applied by TCRdb to the 5' RACE reads, yields one record per CDR3 protein. The data hold under 250,000 distinct CDR3 sequences, with about 26% observed a single time. The sequenced material came from blood, either unsorted or a sorted T cell fraction (not recorded which). The receptors derive from a male donor with ankylosing spondylitis or in good health (not recorded which).

Here the CDR3 DNA reads TGCGCCAGCAGCCAAGAGACTCTCGGGGTGGGGAGCTCCTACGAGCAGTACTTC. Residues: CASSQETLGVGSSYEQYF. The chain uses TRBV4-3 and TRBJ2-7, with D possibly TRBD2 on 5 matching bases. This CDR3 is built from 18 residues. CDR1 and CDR2 (germline): LGHNA, YSLEER. Trimming left V 0 bases short and J 0 bases short, with 18 bases between.

This clonotype was seen many times. The CDR3 loop reads CATSTRTGGYTGELFF. The CDR3 nucleotides read TGTGCCACCAGCACCCGGACAGGGGGCTACACCGGGGAGCTGTTTTTT. This chain uses TRBV15 with TRBJ2-2, with 11 bases identical to TRBD1. Trimming took 4 bases from V and 3 from J; bases not matched to a gene: 4. In germline, CDR1 is LNHNV, CDR2 YYDKDF (reference sequence). The CDR3 is 16 amino acids.

V usage is TRBV6-5 and J usage is TRBJ1-2; D call uncertain. Germline loops: CDR1 MNHEY, CDR2 SVGAGI. V gave up 0 bases and J gave up 5 bases, with 7 bases separating them. CDR3 length equals 13 residues. CDR3 residues: CASSYSRKYGYTF. DNA for the CDR3: TGTGCCAGCAGTTACTCAAGGAAGTATGGCTACACCTTC.

This clonotype occurred a few times. This rearrangement joins TRBV6-5 to TRBJ1-2; 8 bases line up with TRBD1. J was trimmed by 4 bases and V by 2 bases; bases with no gene match: 6. Germline CDR1 is MNHEY and CDR2 is SVGAGI. CDR3 length: 15 residues. CDR3 protein: CASSYRGQVRYGYTF. The CDR3, as DNA: TGTGCCAGCAGTTACCGGGGACAGGTTCGCTATGGCTACACCTTC.

This clonotype was counted many times. The rearrangement joins TRBV7-2 to TRBJ1-1; D unresolved. The length of the CDR3 is 14 residues. Germline CDR1 and CDR2: SGHTA and FQGNSA. V was trimmed by 3 bases and J by 11 bases, leaving 19 bases between them. The CDR3 DNA reads as TGTGCCAGCAGCTTCCAAATAGCCCGAGCCGAGGCTTTCTTT. Encoded protein: CASSFQIARAEAFF.

This clonotype was detected many times. At one boundary the junction diverges from the germline segment, which might be a read error. The chain carries TRBV6-1 and TRBJ2-3, with D possibly matching TRBD2 (5 bases). Germline V gene lookup returns CDR1 MNHNS and CDR2 SASEGT. This CDR3 comprises 14 residues. The CDR3 DNA reads TGTGCCAGCAGAGAAGGGAGAGTGGGAGATACGCAGTATTTT. This encodes CASREGRVGDTQYF.

This clonotype occurred many times. The chain couples TRBV20-1 to TRBJ1-1; unclear D gene. V lost 3 bases, J lost 8 bases, and 13 bases lay in between. Germline assignment: CDR1 DFQATT and CDR2 SNEGSKA (reference sequence). This CDR3 comprises 12 residues. The CDR3 region is CSASTLLGEAFF. CDR3 DNA sequence: TGCAGTGCTAGCACCTTACTCGGGGAAGCTTTCTTT.

This clonotype was counted many times. The chain is built from TRBV5-8 and TRBJ2-2, with a tentative D call TRBD1 (6 bases). The CDR3 loop spans 15 amino acids. V was shortened by 5 bases and J by 1 base, with 12 bases between the two germline ends. Germline loops: CDR1 SGHTS, CDR2 YDEGEE. The CDR3 sequence: CASRSGTRNTGELFF. In nucleotides, the CDR3 is TGTGCCAGCAGATCCGGGACAAGGAACACCGGGGAGCTGTTTTTT.

The chain combines TRBV20-1 with TRBJ2-2; D is uncertain. The ends were cut back, 3 bases at V and 4 bases at J, with 6 bases in the middle. Germline V gives CDR1 DFQATT, CDR2 SNEGSKA (reference sequence). The CDR3 spans 12 residues. The CDR3 DNA is TGCAGTGCTAGTTCAGTCACCGGGGAGCTGTTTTTT. Its translation is CSASSVTGELFF.

The sample holds many counts of this clonotype. The V call is TRBV20-1, the J call TRBJ2-3; no definite D call. V was pared by 6 bases and J by 6 bases, with 16 bases between. The length of the CDR3 is 13 residues. Looked up from germline, CDR1 is DFQATT and CDR2 is SNEGSKA (reference sequence). The CDR3 region has the DNA TGCAGTGCCTCCTGGGAAGGGCGTGATACGCAGTATTTT. Its protein is CSASWEGRDTQYF.

This clonotype has ten or more counts. The chain links TRBV7-3 to TRBJ2-3; either TRBD1 or TRBD2 may fit D (6 bases each). Germline values: CDR1 SGHTA, CDR2 FQGTGA. The V end lost 1 base, the J end lost 5 bases, and 13 bases lay between the germline ends. CDR3 size: 15 residues. CDR3 sequence: CASSLNGGGVDTQYF. The CDR3 bases are TGTGCCAGCAGCTTAAATGGAGGGGGTGTAGATACGCAGTATTTT.

This clonotype was detected many times. The rearrangement joins TRBV29-1 to TRBJ1-2, with a possible D match to TRBD1 (5 bases). CDR3 size: 12 residues. V dropped 3 bases and J dropped 4 bases, with 9 bases sitting between them. Germline CDR1 is SQVTM and CDR2 is ANQGSEA. CDR3 residues: CSVEGDLYGYTF. The CDR3 nucleotides read TGCAGCGTTGAGGGGGATCTCTATGGCTACACCTTC. Together with reference TRBV29-1 and TRBJ1-2, the CDR3 gives the full variable domain: SAVISQKPSRDICQRGTSLTIQCQVDSQVTMMFWYRQQPGQSLTLIATANQGSEATYESGFVIDKFPISRPNLTFSTLTVSNMSPEDSSIYLCSVEGDLYGYTFGSGTRLTVV.

This clonotype was found many times. The chain combines TRBV20-1 with TRBJ2-5; D not resolved. The germline gives CDR1 DFQATT, CDR2 SNEGSKA (reference sequence). Trimming stripped 1 base from V and 4 bases from J, with 7 bases between. There are 12 residues in the CDR3. DNA for the CDR3: TGCAGTGCTAGAGTTATGGGAGAGACCCAGTACTTC. Translating it yields CSARVMGETQYF.

This clonotype came up many times. This chain links TRBV5-1 with TRBJ2-5; D possibly matches TRBD1 or TRBD2 (5 bases each). The CDR3 consists of 14 residues. The germline V and J ends were trimmed by 5 bases and 3 bases, with 14 bases remaining between them. Germline values: CDR1 SGHRS, CDR2 YFSETQ. The CDR3 loop is CASSLQGVKETQYF. The DNA for the CDR3 is TGCGCCAGCAGTCTGCAGGGAGTTAAAGAGACCCAGTACTTC.

V gene TRBV6-5 combines with J gene TRBJ2-6; D gene ambiguous. This CDR3 region has 16 residues. Trimming removed 0 bases from V and 2 bases from J, with 8 bases in between. Germline CDR1 reads MNHEY; CDR2 reads SVGAGI. CDR3 in DNA: TGTGCCAGCAGTTACTCCCTCTCCCCTGGGGCCAACGTCCTGACTTTC. Encoded protein: CASSYSLSPGANVLTF.

The chain uses TRBV19 and TRBJ2-1; TRBD2 might be the D (6 bases). The CDR3 is 14 residues long. The V end was cut by 4 bases, the J end by 7 bases, with 14 bases between. Germline CDR1 and CDR2: LNHDA and SQIVND (reference sequence). CDR3 DNA sequence: TGTGCCAGTAGTAATCGGGAGTGGGAGAATGAGCAGTTCTTC. Translation: CASSNREWENEQFF.

This chain joins TRBV4-3 and TRBJ1-2, with D perhaps matching TRBD1 (5 bases). In germline, CDR1 is LGHNA, CDR2 YSLEER. The length of the CDR3 is 16 residues. V was clipped by 0 bases and J by 6 bases, with 17 bases between them. Here the CDR3 DNA reads TGCGCCAGCAGCCAAGATTTGGAGAGGGGAAGGCATGGCTACACCTTC. It yields the protein CASSQDLERGRHGYTF.

The V gene is TRBV6-6, the J gene TRBJ2-1; D is ambiguous. The CDR3 runs 12 residues. Trimming cost V 2 bases and J 4 bases, with 3 bases left between them. Germline CDR1 MNHNY, CDR2 SVGAGI (reference sequence). This CDR3 reads CASSYPYNEQFF. DNA for the CDR3: TGTGCCAGCAGTTACCCATACAATGAGCAGTTCTTC.

As concerns this clonotype: This clone may be a read error of a much larger clone one base away. This sequence joins TRBV12-3 or TRBV12-4 and TRBJ1-5; D is unclear. V lost 5 bases and J lost 6, with 11 bases in between. This CDR3 region has 13 residues. The CDR3 is CASSPGASQPQHF. The CDR3 region has the DNA TGTGCCAGCAGTCCTGGAGCAAGTCAGCCCCAGCATTTT.

This clonotype was seen a handful of times. The rearrangement uses TRBV20-1 and TRBJ2-1; the D call may be TRBD1 or TRBD2 (6 bases each). CDR1 DFQATT and CDR2 SNEGSKA come from the germline V gene (reference sequence). The CDR3 length is 13 residues. V lost 6 bases and J lost 8, with 17 bases in between. The chain's CDR3 is CSAPRGKGDEQFF. CDR3 nucleotide sequence: TGCAGTGCGCCGCGGGGAAAGGGGGATGAGCAGTTCTTC.

The rearrangement uses TRBV13 and TRBJ2-7; 10 nucleotides match TRBD1. There are 15 residues in the CDR3. V trimming: 7 bases; J trimming: 2 bases; junction bases outside the gene matches: 8. CDR1 and CDR2 from the germline V gene are PRHDT and FYEKMQ (reference sequence). The CDR3 spells CASNGGGTGAYEQYF. The DNA of the CDR3 is TGTGCCAGCAACGGCGGAGGGACAGGGGCCTACGAGCAGTACTTC.

This chain's CDR3 is CSAKRRAGEEYSPLHF. CDR3 DNA sequence: TGCAGTGCAAAGAGGCGGGCAGGGGAAGAATATTCACCCCTCCACTTT. This rearrangement joins TRBV20-1 to TRBJ1-6; D is perhaps TRBD1 (6 bases). Germline CDR1 reads DFQATT; CDR2 reads SNEGSKA (reference sequence). This CDR3 has 16 residues. Trimming took off 6 bases at V and 8 bases at J, with 23 bases between the two ends.

This clonotype has a handful of counts. This chain joins TRBV6-5 and TRBJ2-7; D may be TRBD2 (5 bases). CDR3 length: 13 residues. The germline V and J ends were trimmed by 4 bases and 7 bases, with 14 bases remaining between them. Germline V gene lookup returns CDR1 MNHEY and CDR2 SVGAGI. The CDR3 protein is CASSSPGVEEQYF. Written as DNA, the CDR3 is TGTGCCAGCAGTTCCCCCGGGGTGGAGGAGCAGTACTTC.

This clonotype came up once. The V call is TRBV5-1, the J call TRBJ1-1; D is possibly TRBD1 (5 bases). V was shortened by 4 bases and J by 6 bases, with 22 bases between the two germline ends. Germline CDR1 is SGHRS and CDR2 is YFSETQ. The CDR3 sequence is 16 residues long. CDR3 bases: TGCGCCAGCAGCGGGGAGGGGTTTGCGCCTTCGCCTGAAGCTTTCTTT. Its translation: CASSGEGFAPSPEAFF.

The V gene is TRBV24-1, the J gene TRBJ2-7; 11 bases agree with TRBD2. Germline V gene sequence: CDR1 KGHDR, CDR2 SFDVKD. The J segment lost 1 base and the V segment lost 8 bases, leaving 9 bases of the junction unmatched. This CDR3 has 16 amino acids. The CDR3 nucleotides read TGTGCCACCACCGAGAGTGTAGCGGGAGGGTCCTACGAGCAGTACTTC. Amino acids: CATTESVAGGSYEQYF.

The chain couples TRBV4-2 to TRBJ2-7; maybe TRBD2 (6 bases). The V and J ends lost 0 bases and 0 bases respectively, with 15 bases between them. The CDR3 spans 17 residues. Germline CDR1 is LGHNA and CDR2 is YNFKEQ. The chain's CDR3 is CASSQDRNSGTSYEQYF. The DNA of the CDR3 is TGTGCCAGCAGCCAAGATCGTAATAGCGGCACCTCCTACGAGCAGTACTTC.

Many counts were recorded for this clonotype. The V and J genes are TRBV6-2 or TRBV6-3 and TRBJ2-7; perhaps TRBD2 as D (6 bases). Germline lookup yields CDR1 MNHEY and CDR2 SVGEGT. The V and J ends lost 6 bases and 5 bases respectively, with 23 bases between them. The length of the CDR3 is 16 residues. CDR3 region: CASRPASRVEGNEQYF. CDR3 bases: TGTGCCAGCAGACCCGCTTCGCGGGTGGAGGGGAACGAGCAGTACTTC.

This clonotype was seen only a few times. This sequence joins TRBV4-3 and TRBJ2-1; 7 positions agree with TRBD2. Germline V gene sequence: CDR1 LGHNA, CDR2 YSLEER. The length of the CDR3 is 16 residues. V gave up 4 bases and J gave up 2 bases; unmatched junction bases: 8. CDR3 coding DNA: TGCGCCAGCAGCCGAGCGGGACTTGCCCCCTACAATGAGCAGTTCTTC. Translating gives CASSRAGLAPYNEQFF.

This clonotype was recorded many times. The chain recombines TRBV6-1 with TRBJ1-6; perhaps TRBD1 as D (5 bases). The V and J ends lost 9 bases and 7 bases respectively, with 13 bases between them. The CDR3 contains 13 residues. Germline lookup yields CDR1 MNHNS and CDR2 SASEGT. The CDR3 region has the DNA TGTGCCAGTCAAGGACAAGGGAATTCACCCCTCCACTTT. Translating gives CASQGQGNSPLHF.

This clonotype was seen repeatedly, ten times or more. The CDR3 coding sequence is TGCAGTGCTAGAGATCCCCGGGACAGGGGGCGACAGCCCCAGCATTTT. Translated, it gives CSARDPRDRGRQPQHF. The chain employs TRBV20-1 and TRBJ1-5; the match to TRBD1 covers 12 bases. The CDR3 loop spans 16 amino acids. The germline gives CDR1 DFQATT, CDR2 SNEGSKA (reference sequence). Trimming at V came to 0 bases and at J to 7 bases, leaving 7 bases not matched to a gene.

The genes are TRBV20-1 and TRBJ1-6; D is unclear. Germline V gene sequence: CDR1 DFQATT, CDR2 SNEGSKA (reference sequence). There are 15 residues in the CDR3. The V gene lost 4 bases and the J gene lost 0 bases, with 10 bases spanning the gap. CDR3 loop: CSATGVSSYNSPLHF. CDR3 sequence (DNA): TGCAGTGCTACCGGGGTTAGCTCCTATAATTCACCCCTCCACTTT.